This paragraph reports one TCR beta chain. A much larger clone lies a single base off, so this may be a read error. This sample was included in a study of tumor-infiltrating lymphocytes in primary liver carcinoma. The CDR3 covers 14 residues. V trimming: 1 base; J trimming: 8 bases; junction bases outside the gene matches: 5. A primer in the constant region served to generate TCR beta cDNA from 450 to 600 ng of total RNA. It was through three nested multiplex PCR rounds of slightly modified ARM-PCR that TCR beta libraries arose. Amplification in the first two PCR rounds was performed using TRBV1-TRBV30 forward primers and a C-beta reverse primer for roughly 9 cycles each. TCRdb reprocessed the multiplex PCR reads with MiXCR, giving one entry per CDR3 protein. Counted here are approximately 330,000 distinct CDR3 sequences, 65% occurring once; the ten biggest clones make up roughly 6.5%. Germline DNA was also extracted, and blood RNA derived from unsorted whole blood.

The sequence was collected from a man aged 35-49 years with primary liver carcinoma and hepatitis B virus infection. V gene TRBV12-3 or TRBV12-4 combines with J gene TRBJ1-3; the match to TRBD1 covers 7 bases. Sequenced input: peripheral blood. The CDR3, as DNA: TGTGCCAGCAGTTTAGGGACAGGAGGAGACACCATATATTTT. Translation: CASSLGTGGDTIYF.